This TCR beta chain emerged from a study of T cell responses to AZD1222 COVID-19 vaccine. The junction had 8 bases not matched to a gene; V was cut back by 3 bases and J by 10 bases. This CDR3 region has 15 residues. Germline V CDR1 and CDR2: SEHNR, FQNEAQ (reference sequence). TCRdb's table, derived via immunoSEQ multiplex PCR, lists solely in-frame clones and lacks some. The sample lists about 54,000 clones, 70% to 90% seen once, with 3% to 4.5% in the top ten. The study's findings and limits: Sampling captured repertoires only after the peak T cell response.

As regards this clone: Antigen: not known.

The clonotype was recovered from an adult in good health. Specimen: peripheral blood, collected on day 0 of AZD1222 vaccination. This chain joins TRBV7-9 and TRBJ1-6, with 8 bases identical to TRBD1. The CDR3 is CASSFAGTGESPLHF. The CDR3 DNA sequence: TGTGCCAGCAGCTTCGCCGGGACAGGTGAATCACCCCTCCACTTT.